The present T cell receptor beta chain was sequenced within a study of blood T cell repertoires in COVID-19. Study background: Italy, Spain and the United States were the sources of the convalescent and acute COVID-19 samples. Sources were T cells, B-cell-depleted T cells, or PBMCs; the material itself was cDNA or gDNA.

In the study's own analysis: Using reference gene primer amplification, nucleated cell counts were estimated. The protocol was immunoSEQ multiplex PCR, while the TCRdb copy is restricted to in-frame clones and leaves out a portion. Clone size and the V and J calls come from that table; the DNA yielded D and trimming. The data show just under 350,000 clones, with under 95% seen just once and 3% to 4% held by the top ten. The CDR3 runs to 15 residues. After removal of 6 bases from V and 0 bases from J, the junction contained 6 bases not matched to a gene. Per the germline V gene, CDR1 is MNHNY and CDR2 is SVGAGI (reference sequence).

The material sequenced was peripheral blood. The rearrangement links TRBV6-6 to TRBJ2-7, with TRBD1 matching over 9 bases. This clonotype was obtained from a woman between 18 and 29 years old who had recovered from COVID-19. DNA of the CDR3: TGTGCCAGCAGCTTCACAGGGGGCAGCTCCTACGAGCAGTACGTC. It specifies CASSFTGGSSYEQYV.